The 13 T cell receptor beta chains in this list originate from one sample, sequenced in a study of blood T cells in healthy people across ages. Primers used in a second PCR of roughly 7 to 12 cycles were a sample-barcoded 5' primer and a J-beta primer mix. TCRdb passed the 5' RACE reads through MiXCR, listing each CDR3 protein once. Of about a million distinct CDR3 sequences listed, 51% are singletons. Sequenced material: blood. The receptor source for this set is a woman aged 55-69 years in good health.

This CDR3 is CASSYGLAGYEQYF. In nucleotides, the CDR3 is TGTGCCAGCAGCTACGGACTAGCGGGCTACGAGCAGTACTTC. The rearrangement uses TRBV7-2 and TRBJ2-7, with TRBD2 matching 11 bases. CDR1 is SGHTA and CDR2 is FQGNSA in the germline V gene. The CDR3 runs 14 residues. V was clipped by 4 bases and J by 3 bases; unmatched bases: 2.

Remarks on this clonotype: An end of the junction differs from the germline gene, which may be a read error. The gene calls are TRBV20-1 and TRBJ2-7, with TRBD2 matching over 7 bases. Germline V gene data show CDR1 as DFQATT and CDR2 as SNEGSKA (reference sequence). The CDR3 has 10 amino acids. The CDR3 sequence is CALADYEQYF. The DNA for the CDR3 is TGTGCCCTAGCGGACTACGAGCAGTACTTC.

This clonotype appeared a few times. V usage is TRBV29-1 and J usage is TRBJ2-7; 11 bases line up with TRBD1. Germline trimming cut 3 bases from V and 3 bases from J; bases unmatched to any gene: 7. The CDR3 has 15 amino acids. Germline V gene data show CDR1 as SQVTM and CDR2 as ANQGSEA. The CDR3 coding sequence is TGCAGCGTTGACGCGAGGGGACAGGGGGACTACGAGCAGTACTTC. Its translation is CSVDARGQGDYEQYF.

This clonotype turned up a few times. CDR3: CSGLWAASYEQYF. As DNA, the CDR3 is TGCAGCGGGCTTTGGGCAGCCTCCTACGAGCAGTACTTC. The chain joins TRBV20-1 to TRBJ2-5; no clear D. The J call may be faulty, since TRBJ2-7 better matches the DNA end. CDR1 DFQATT and CDR2 SNEGSKA come from the germline V gene (reference sequence). This CDR3 spans 13 amino acids.

This clonotype was counted a few times. This chain connects TRBV30 to TRBJ1-2; D gene uncertain. This CDR3 region has 12 residues. In germline, CDR1 is GTSNPN, CDR2 SVGIG (reference sequence). Trimming left V 2 bases short and J 5 bases short, with 9 bases between. In DNA, the CDR3 is TGTGCCTGGAGTTGGACGGAATATGGCTACACCTTC. This encodes CAWSWTEYGYTF.

This clonotype was detected a few times. The chain has TRBV28 and TRBJ2-5; TRBD1 matches at 8 bases. CDR1 and CDR2 from the germline V gene are MDHEN and SYDVKM. The CDR3 is made up of 14 amino acids. Trimming removed 0 bases from V and 11 bases from J; junction bases left unmatched: 8. CDR3 sequence reads: CASSLWGTGSEQYF. In nucleotides, the CDR3 is TGTGCCAGCAGTTTATGGGGGACAGGCAGTGAGCAGTACTTC.

This rearrangement joins TRBV20-1 to TRBJ2-2; the match to TRBD1 covers 9 bases. The germline V gene has CDR1 DFQATT and CDR2 SNEGSKA (reference sequence). The CDR3 extends over 15 amino acids. V was clipped by 3 bases and J by 4 bases; unmatched bases: 6. Here the CDR3 DNA reads TGCAGTGCTAGGAATGGGGACAGGGTCACCGGGGAGCTGTTTTTT. It encodes CSARNGDRVTGELFF.

Concerning this clonotype: A much larger clone sits a single nucleotide away, making a read error possible. The chain combines TRBV3-1 with TRBJ2-3; 7 bases map to TRBD1. J was trimmed by 1 base and V by 11 bases; bases with no gene match: 3. The germline gives CDR1 LGHDT, CDR2 YNNKEL (reference sequence). The length of the CDR3 is 12 residues. The DNA of the CDR3 is TGTGCCGCCGGACAGGGCACAGATACGCAGTATTTT. Amino acid sequence: CAAGQGTDTQYF.

The rearrangement joins TRBV18 to TRBJ2-3, with a possible D match to TRBD1 (5 bases). The CDR3 sequence is 14 residues long. Germline V gene lookup returns CDR1 KGHSH and CDR2 LQKENI. V lost 2 bases and J 4 bases, leaving 10 bases between the germline ends. CDR3 nucleotide sequence: TGTGCCAGCTCACCAAGGGGTTATGCAGATACGCAGTATTTT. It translates to CASSPRGYADTQYF.

The chain links TRBV6-6 to TRBJ1-2; possible D gene TRBD1, 5 bases. Germline V gene sequence: CDR1 MNHNY, CDR2 SVGAGI (reference sequence). The CDR3 covers 13 residues. The V and J ends lost 6 bases and 8 bases respectively, with 16 bases between them. The CDR3 DNA is TGTGCCAGCAGGGGCTGGGGGTATCAGGGCTACACCTTC. It encodes CASRGWGYQGYTF.

This clonotype was seen a handful of times. The V gene is TRBV29-1, the J gene TRBJ2-3; 7 bases fit TRBD1. This CDR3 is built from 13 residues. V gave up 7 bases and J gave up 0 bases; unmatched junction bases: 4. Germline CDR1 and CDR2: SQVTM and ANQGSEA. CDR3 residues: CSAPGQSTDTQYF. The CDR3 nucleotides are TGCAGCGCCCCGGGACAGAGCACAGATACGCAGTATTTT.

The V and J genes are TRBV10-2 and TRBJ2-3; D remains ambiguous. The CDR3 extends over 12 amino acids. Trimming removed 7 bases at V and 8 bases at J, with 13 bases between. Per the germline V gene, CDR1 is WSHSY and CDR2 is SAAADI. CDR3 bases: TGCGCCAGCAAGGTCACCGGATCTACGCAGTATTTT. Translated, it gives CASKVTGSTQYF.

This clonotype turned up a few times. V and J are TRBV3-1 and TRBJ2-1, with unresolved D. The V end was cut by 4 bases, the J end by 5 bases, with 6 bases between. The CDR3 runs 12 residues. Per germline, CDR1 LGHDT and CDR2 YNNKEL (reference sequence). The CDR3 spells CASSRINNEQFF. CDR3 nucleotides: TGTGCCAGCAGCCGGATAAACAATGAGCAGTTCTTC.